These T cell receptor beta chains were read from a single sample in a study of T cell responses to AZD1222 COVID-19 vaccine. Here immunoSEQ multiplex PCR was the method, and the copy in TCRdb shows in-frame clones only, minus some. The sample gives around 160,000 clones, 91% of which show up once; 4% to 6% is in the top ten. The sample was peripheral blood, taken on day 0 of AZD1222 vaccination. Every receptor here comes from an adult in good health. CDR3s include the opening cysteine and the closing phenylalanine or tryptophan. The D gene is left open where the match is weak. A clone size is listed for some rows: how often the clone was seen (once, few, many), or a class if it is expanded.

cdr3_aa cdr3_nt d_call j_call v_call cdr3_length clone_size
CASSLITVGNQPQHF TGTGCCAGCAGTTTAATCACGGTGGGAAATCAGCCCCAGCATTTT NA TRBJ1-5 TRBV28 15 NA
CASGWGRGGYGYTF TGTGCTAGTGGTTGGGGTAGGGGGGGATATGGCTACACCTTC NA TRBJ1-2 TRBV12-5 14 NA
CASRSTGDSNQPQHF TGTGCCAGCAGGTCCACAGGGGACAGCAATCAGCCCCAGCATTTT TRBD1 TRBJ1-5 TRBV28 15 NA
CASSPGLAGGQDEQFF TGTGCCAGCTCACCGGGACTAGCGGGAGGGCAAGATGAGCAGTTCTTC TRBD2 TRBJ2-1 TRBV18 16 NA
CSVETGLAFSNNEQFF TGCAGCGTTGAGACGGGACTAGCGTTCTCCAACAATGAGCAGTTCTTC TRBD2 TRBJ2-1 TRBV29-1 16 NA
CASLTSPWRVNSPLHF TGTGCCAGTTTAACATCCCCGTGGCGGGTTAATTCACCCCTCCACTTT NA TRBJ1-6 TRBV28 16 NA
CASITSGMTDTQYF TGCGCCAGCATCACTAGCGGGATGACAGATACGCAGTATTTT TRBD2 TRBJ2-3 TRBV10-2 14 NA
CASKTSRHTGELFF TGTGCCAGCAAGACTAGCCGACACACCGGGGAGCTGTTTTTT TRBD2 TRBJ2-2 TRBV7-2 14 NA
CASSPLGGVTDTQYF TGTGCCAGCAGCCCGCTTGGGGGGGTTACAGATACGCAGTATTTT TRBD2 TRBJ2-3 TRBV7-2 15 once
CASSQDLALAVQETQYF TGCGCCAGCAGCCAAGATTTAGCGCTAGCGGTGCAAGAGACCCAGTACTTC TRBD2 TRBJ2-5 TRBV4-3 17 once
CASSISWTGELFF TGTGCCAGTAGTATTTCCTGGACCGGGGAGCTGTTTTTT NA TRBJ2-2 TRBV19 13 NA
CASSFRDQPQHF TGTGCCAGCAGCTTCAGGGACCAGCCCCAGCATTTT NA TRBJ1-5 TRBV5-8 12 NA
CASSRDRQETQYF TGTGCCAGCAGCCGAGACAGGCAAGAGACCCAGTACTTC NA TRBJ2-5 TRBV5-8 13 NA
CASSPRASPWAQYF TGTGCCAGCAGCCCCCGAGCGAGCCCTTGGGCCCAGTACTTC NA TRBJ2-5 TRBV7-3 14 once
CASSRNKGATEAFF TGTGCCAGCAGTCGGAATAAGGGGGCCACTGAAGCTTTCTTT TRBD1 TRBJ1-1 TRBV27 14 once
CASSLSTGTGSTGELFF TGTGCCAGCAGCTTATCGACGGGGACAGGGTCCACCGGGGAGCTGTTTTTT TRBD1 TRBJ2-2 TRBV11-3 17 NA
CASSKLRGVTYEQYF TGTGCCAGCAGTAAGCTCAGGGGGGTAACCTACGAGCAGTACTTC NA TRBJ2-7 TRBV28 15 NA
CATSRAPGQGETQYF TGTGCCACCAGCAGAGCCCCAGGGCAGGGGGAGACCCAGTACTTC NA TRBJ2-5 TRBV15 15 few
CASSLRFEPDGYTF TGCGCCAGCAGCTTACGCTTCGAACCGGATGGCTACACCTTC NA TRBJ1-2 TRBV4-3 14 NA
CASSKVVGVGNQPQHF NA NA TRBJ1-5 TRBV21-1 16 once
CASSPGLAGVRVGELFF TGTGCCAGCAGCCCCGGACTAGCGGGAGTACGGGTCGGGGAGCTGTTTTTT TRBD2 TRBJ2-2 TRBV14 17 few
CASSVGSSTGELFF TGTGCCAGCAGCGTAGGGTCTTCCACCGGGGAGCTGTTTTTT NA TRBJ2-2 TRBV9 14 NA
CASSSTTSGGAGAQYF TGTGCCAGCAGTTCAACTACTAGCGGGGGGGCCGGAGCCCAGTACTTC TRBD2 TRBJ2-5 TRBV27 16 NA
CASSQAVGNGYTF TGTGCCAGCAGCCAAGCTGTGGGGAATGGCTACACCTTC NA TRBJ1-2 TRBV7-2 13 medium-sized
CASRSYWTGLQETQYF TGTGCCAGCAGGTCCTACTGGACAGGACTGCAAGAGACCCAGTACTTC TRBD1 TRBJ2-5 TRBV2 16 NA